These 22 T cell receptor beta chains share one sample of origin, sequenced in a study of T cell repertoires in cytomegalovirus infection. TCRdb fed the reads into MiXCR, producing one record per CDR3 protein. The sample includes some 390,000 distinct CDR3 sequences, around a sixth of them seen just once. Sequencing input: PBMCs. These receptors were collected from a human donor in good health (CMV status not recorded). Some clones in this sample may be carry-over from other donors' samples.

The sample holds a few counts of this clonotype. This chain links TRBV2 with TRBJ2-1, with TRBD1 identical over 8 bases. This CDR3 contains 16 residues. CDR1 is SNHLY, CDR2 FYNNEI, per germline. The junction had 11 bases not matched to a gene; V was cut back by 2 bases and J by 8 bases. The CDR3 loop reads CASSESGGEIAHEQFF. The CDR3, as DNA: TGTGCCAGCAGTGAATCAGGGGGCGAAATTGCCCATGAGCAGTTCTTC.

The sample holds a few counts of this clonotype. The CDR3 coding sequence is TGTGCCAGCAGTTCTTGGACAGGGATCGTCTACGAGCAGTACTTC. It translates to CASSSWTGIVYEQYF. The chain links TRBV6-2 or TRBV6-3 to TRBJ2-7; TRBD1 agrees at 8 bases. The trim removed 4 bases at V and 3 bases at J, leaving 8 bases unmatched. The CDR3 is 15 amino acids. Germline loops: CDR1 MNHEY, CDR2 SVGEGT.

V gene TRBV7-6 combines with J gene TRBJ2-3; D unclear. CDR3 length: 14 residues. V shed 2 bases and J shed 6 bases, with 12 bases lying between them. Germline lookup yields CDR1 SGHVS and CDR2 FNYEAQ. The CDR3 DNA reads TGTGCCAGCAGCTTAAGGTCCGTGAGGGATACGCAGTATTTT. Protein product: CASSLRSVRDTQYF.

This clonotype was seen ten or more times. V gene TRBV7-8 combines with J gene TRBJ2-3; no clear D. The germline gives CDR1 SGHVS, CDR2 FQNEAQ. The CDR3 covers 12 residues. The V end lost 5 bases, the J end lost 6 bases, and 9 bases lay between the germline ends. The CDR3 region has the DNA TGTGCCAGCAGCCCGGAAAAGGATACGCAGTATTTT. The encoded protein is CASSPEKDTQYF.

The chain couples TRBV10-3 to TRBJ2-2; 7 nucleotides align to TRBD2. Unmatched junction bases numbered 8, after V lost 4 bases and J lost 0 bases. CDR1 is ENHRY, CDR2 SYGVKD, per germline. This CDR3 contains 17 residues. CDR3 bases: TGTGCCATCAGTGTGGGAGCGGGGAGCGCGAACACCGGGGAGCTGTTTTTT. As protein: CAISVGAGSANTGELFF.

Many counts were recorded for this clonotype. V gene TRBV7-2 combines with J gene TRBJ1-2; 10 bases line up with TRBD1. Germline CDR1 and CDR2: SGHTA and FQGNSA. There are 12 residues in the CDR3. Trimming cost V 5 bases and J 8 bases; bases outside gene matches: 2. The CDR3 protein is CASSRTGGGYTF. The CDR3 region has the DNA TGTGCCAGCAGCCGGACAGGGGGAGGCTACACCTTC.

This clonotype showed up just a few times. The chain couples TRBV7-2 to TRBJ2-1; TRBD1 or TRBD2 may be the D gene (6 bases each). The germline CDR1 and CDR2 sequences are SGHTA and FQGNSA. Trimming cost V 5 bases and J 4 bases, with 18 bases left between them. The CDR3 is 16 amino acids. The CDR3 DNA follows: TGTGCCAGCAGCCCCGCGGGCGGGACAAATTACAATGAGCAGTTCTTC. As protein: CASSPAGGTNYNEQFF.

This clonotype has just one count. The chain couples TRBV4-3 to TRBJ1-2, with D perhaps matching TRBD1 (6 bases). This CDR3 is 15 amino acids long. The germline gives CDR1 LGHNA, CDR2 YSLEER. V was clipped by 0 bases and J by 6 bases, with 14 bases between them. CDR3 sequence: CASSQESRGADGYTF. CDR3 in DNA: TGCGCCAGCAGCCAAGAATCCCGGGGGGCTGATGGCTACACCTTC.

Note on this clonotype: One junction end disagrees with the germline gene, perhaps due to a read error. This chain connects TRBV5-1 to TRBJ1-2, with D uncertain. Germline CDR1 SGHRS, CDR2 YFSETQ. There are 15 residues in the CDR3. CDR3 in amino acids: CASSLEAITNHGYTF. The CDR3 bases are TGCGCCAGCAGCTTGGAAGCCATAACTAACCATGGCTACACCTTC.

This clonotype has at least ten counts. The J gene is TRBJ2-3, the V gene TRBV7-2; 7 bases align to TRBD1. The CDR3 sequence is 13 residues long. Germline loops: CDR1 SGHTA, CDR2 FQGNSA. With 5 bases clipped from V and 6 bases from J, the junction kept 5 bases outside the gene matches. The CDR3 bases are TGTGCCAGCAGCCCTACAGGGGTGGATACGCAGTATTTT. It encodes CASSPTGVDTQYF.

This clonotype was found many times. The V call is TRBV7-2, the J call TRBJ1-6; D is unclear. Germline V lookup: CDR1 SGHTA, CDR2 FQGNSA. Trimming took off 2 bases at V and 11 bases at J, with 10 bases between the two ends. This CDR3 spans 13 amino acids. In nucleotides, the CDR3 is TGTGCCAGCAGCTTAATAGAGGGTGCACCCCTCCACTTT. Translation: CASSLIEGAPLHF.

This clonotype has just a few counts. The rearrangement joins TRBV7-6 to TRBJ1-1; D is uncertain. V gave up 1 base and J gave up 3 bases, with 12 bases separating them. CDR1 is SGHVS, CDR2 FNYEAQ, per germline. This CDR3 is 15 amino acids long. For the CDR3, the DNA is TGTGCCAGCAGCTTAGAAGGGTTATGGGACACTGAAGCTTTCTTT. It yields the protein CASSLEGLWDTEAFF.

V is TRBV12-5 and J is TRBJ2-1; perhaps D is TRBD1 or TRBD2 (5 bases each). Germline V CDR1 and CDR2: LGHNT, FRNRAP. Trimming cost V 7 bases and J 9 bases, with 13 bases left between them. This CDR3 region has 12 residues. In DNA, the CDR3 is TGTGCTAGTGCCGCCGGGGCCAGTGAGCAGTTCTTC. The encoded protein is CASAAGASEQFF.

V gene TRBV7-6 combines with J gene TRBJ1-3; 8 bases align to TRBD1. V lost 4 bases and J lost 8; bases outside the gene matches: 4. CDR1 and CDR2 from the germline V gene are SGHVS and FNYEAQ. The CDR3 runs to 13 residues. The DNA for the CDR3 is TGTGCCAGCAGCTCGACAGGGGCGGACACCATATATTTT. It codes for CASSSTGADTIYF. The whole variable domain, remainder taken from reference TRBV7-6 and TRBJ1-3, is GAGVSQSPRYKVTKRGQDVALRCDPISGHVSLYWYRQALGQGPEFLTYFNYEAQQDKSGLPNDRFSAERPEGSISTLTIQRTEQRDSAMYRCASSSTGADTIYFGEGSWLTVV.

The gene calls are TRBV11-1 and TRBJ1-1; the D gene is possibly TRBD1 (6 bases). V was clipped by 4 bases and J by 5 bases, with 29 bases between them. The CDR3 runs to 19 residues. Germline CDR1 reads SGHAT; CDR2 reads FQDESV (reference sequence). DNA for the CDR3: TGTGCCAGCAGCTCGGAGGAAGGGTGGACAGCGCCGCGGGAAACTGAAGCTTTCTTT. Translating it yields CASSSEEGWTAPRETEAFF.

This chain joins TRBV7-6 and TRBJ2-1, with TRBD2 matching over 12 bases. There are 19 residues in the CDR3. J lost 8 bases, V lost 5 bases, and 19 bases had no gene match. Germline V lookup: CDR1 SGHVS, CDR2 FNYEAQ. In DNA, the CDR3 is TGTGCCAGCAGCCCAAGGGCTAGCGGGAGGGTCGGATGGGACTATGAGCAGTTCTTC. This translates into CASSPRASGRVGWDYEQFF. The whole variable domain, remainder taken from reference TRBV7-6 and TRBJ2-1, is GAGVSQSPRYKVTKRGQDVALRCDPISGHVSLYWYRQALGQGPEFLTYFNYEAQQDKSGLPNDRFSAERPEGSISTLTIQRTEQRDSAMYRCASSPRASGRVGWDYEQFFGPGTRLTVL.

Turning to this clonotype: The junction departs from the called germline gene at one end, perhaps through a read error. This sequence joins TRBV7-8 and TRBJ1-1, with TRBD1 identical over 9 bases. Germline CDR1 and CDR2: SGHVS and FQNEAQ. This CDR3 region has 13 residues. Here the CDR3 reads CASSLTSGQGILF. In DNA, the CDR3 is TGTGCCAGCAGCTTAACGTCGGGACAGGGTATCCTCTTT.

The rearrangement joins TRBV2 to TRBJ2-3; 10 bases agree with TRBD2. The CDR3 has 16 amino acids. Germline V gives CDR1 SNHLY, CDR2 FYNNEI. Losses at the gene ends were 6 bases for V and 5 bases for J; bases not matched to a gene: 11. The CDR3 protein is CASRESGGASEDTQYF. The DNA for the CDR3 is TGTGCCAGCAGGGAAAGCGGGGGGGCCTCGGAAGATACGCAGTATTTT.

This clonotype was found a few times. This chain connects TRBV19 to TRBJ1-1; perhaps TRBD1 as D (5 bases). The CDR3 extends over 12 amino acids. The ends were cut back, 3 bases at V and 10 bases at J, with 12 bases in the middle. Germline V gene lookup returns CDR1 LNHDA and CDR2 SQIVND (reference sequence). The CDR3 DNA is TGTGCCAGTAGTATCCCAGGGCTTCGAGCTTTCTTT. Amino acid sequence: CASSIPGLRAFF. The complete variable domain, with remaining parts taken from reference TRBV19 and TRBJ1-1, reads DGGITQSPKYLFRKEGQNVTLSCEQNLNHDAMYWYRQDPGQGLRLIYYSQIVNDFQKGDIAEGYSVSREKKESFPLTVTSAQKNPTAFYLCASSIPGLRAFFGQGTRLTVV.

This chain uses TRBV4-1 with TRBJ2-3; D ambiguous. Trimming pared 0 bases from V and 2 bases from J, leaving 12 bases between. Germline V gene lookup returns CDR1 MGHRA and CDR2 YSYEKL. The CDR3 is 16 residues long. CDR3 amino acids: CASSQDLGLTTDTQYF. The DNA of the CDR3 is TGCGCCAGCAGCCAAGATCTTGGGCTTACCACAGATACGCAGTATTTT.

The sample holds many counts of this clonotype. The chain is built from TRBV11-2 and TRBJ2-5; 7 positions match TRBD2. Germline V gene data show CDR1 as SGHAT and CDR2 as FQNNGV. J gave up 5 bases and V 5 bases, and 11 bases lay outside the gene matches. This CDR3 has 15 residues. In DNA form, the CDR3 reads TGTGCCAGCAGCGGATTTCAGCTCGGGGGGGAGACCCAGTACTTC. Its protein product is CASSGFQLGGETQYF.

This clonotype was picked up many times. The V call is TRBV12-3 or TRBV12-4, the J call TRBJ2-5; D is tentatively TRBD1 or TRBD2 (6 bases each). Trimming removed 1 base from V and 4 bases from J, with 13 bases in between. This CDR3 spans 15 amino acids. The CDR3: CASSLELGGGETQYF. CDR3 DNA: TGTGCCAGCAGTTTAGAACTCGGAGGGGGAGAGACCCAGTACTTC.